The T cell receptor beta chain under discussion was sequenced for a study of shared clonotypes between healthy human individuals. Regarding the study as a whole: Researchers sampled only blood; tissue repertoires likely differ.

As regards this clone: Its antigen is not identified.

Trimming left V 2 bases short and J 5 bases short, with 16 bases between. The CDR3 totals 15 residues. CDR1 is SGHNT, CDR2 YYREEE, per germline (reference sequence). Some clones are missing from TCRdb's copy, which holds only in-frame ones; the method was immunoSEQ multiplex PCR. The data hold about 2.4 million clones, with roughly 93% observed a single time. The TCR originated in a man aged 18-30 years in good health. Some clones in this sample may be carry-over from other donors' samples. This chain connects TRBV5-4 to TRBJ1-2; possibly TRBD1 for D (6 bases). The specimen sequenced was naive CD4+ T cells from PBMCs. Subset meaning: CD45RA+ positively selected. CDR3 DNA: TGTGCCAGCAGCTTCCCCGGACAGAGCTTATATGGCTACACCTTC. Its translation: CASSFPGQSLYGYTF. The full variable domain, with the rest looked up from reference TRBV5-4 and TRBJ1-2, is ETGVTQSPTHLIKTRGQQVTLRCSSQSGHNTVSWYQQALGQGPQFIFQYYREEENGRGNFPPRFSGLQFPNYSSELNVNALELDDSALYLCASSFPGQSLYGYTFGSGTRLTVV.